What follows are 10 T cell receptor beta chains derived from one specimen sequenced in a study of T cell repertoires in cytomegalovirus infection. MiXCR was run by TCRdb on the reads, yielding one entry per CDR3 protein. The repertoire holds about 120,000 distinct CDR3 sequences, 30% seen once, with 41% in the top ten. What these receptors recognize is not known. The sequencing used CD8+ T cells from cultured PBMCs, collected from culture after CMV antigen stimulation. These receptor sequences come from a human donor in good health (CMV status not recorded). Some clones in this sample may be carry-over from other donors' samples.

V usage is TRBV4-1 and J usage is TRBJ2-4; 7 nucleotides align to TRBD2. The CDR3 sequence is 15 residues long. The V gene end was trimmed by 0 bases and the J gene end by 8 bases; junction bases not matched to a gene: 7. The germline CDR1 and CDR2 sequences are MGHRA and YSYEKL. The CDR3 DNA reads as TGCGCCAGCAGCCAAGATCCGGGACGGGGGGACATTCAGTACTTC. It codes for CASSQDPGRGDIQYF.

CDR3 amino acids: CASSPSEGRYRNTIYF. DNA for the CDR3: TGTGCCAGCAGCCCCTCGGAAGGCCGGTACCGAAACACCATATATTTT. The chain has TRBV14 and TRBJ1-3; no reliable D call. Germline assignment: CDR1 SGHDN and CDR2 FVKESK. This CDR3 is built from 16 residues. Trimming took off 4 bases at V and 5 bases at J, with 18 bases between the two ends.

The rearrangement joins TRBV7-6 to TRBJ2-1, with TRBD1 matching 10 bases. Germline trimming cut 5 bases from V and 6 bases from J; bases unmatched to any gene: 13. CDR1 is SGHVS, CDR2 FNYEAQ, per germline. This CDR3 is 17 amino acids long. The CDR3 nucleotides read TGTGCCAGCAGCCCCGCGCCGGGACAGGGGCGACCCAATGAGCAGTTCTTC. Translating it yields CASSPAPGQGRPNEQFF.

This clonotype came up a few times. The genes are TRBV2 and TRBJ2-5; 7 nucleotides align to TRBD1. J was trimmed by 2 bases and V by 4 bases; bases with no gene match: 1. Germline V gives CDR1 SNHLY, CDR2 FYNNEI. CDR3 size: 13 residues. The CDR3: CASSGDSQETQYF. The DNA for the CDR3 is TGTGCCAGCAGTGGGGACAGTCAAGAGACCCAGTACTTC.

The chain uses TRBV7-9 and TRBJ2-3, with 12 bases matching TRBD2. CDR3 length equals 17 residues. Germline loops: CDR1 SEHNR, CDR2 FQNEAQ (reference sequence). Trimming at V came to 5 bases and at J to 3 bases, leaving 9 bases not matched to a gene. DNA of the CDR3: TGTGCCAGCAGCCCCCCAAGGACTAGCGGGGTAACAGATACGCAGTATTTT. Its protein product is CASSPPRTSGVTDTQYF.

The CDR3 sequence is CASSSREIAGANVLTF. The DNA of the CDR3 is TGTGCCAGCAGTTCCCGGGAAATAGCTGGGGCCAACGTCCTGACTTTC. This chain links TRBV12-3 or TRBV12-4 with TRBJ2-6; tentative D call: TRBD2 (5 bases). There are 16 residues in the CDR3. V dropped 4 bases and J dropped 2 bases, with 12 bases sitting between them.

This clonotype was found once. The rearrangement joins TRBV29-1 to TRBJ1-2; D gene unclear. This CDR3 spans 15 amino acids. The germline V and J ends were trimmed by 4 bases and 5 bases, with 20 bases remaining between them. Germline V gene lookup returns CDR1 SQVTM and CDR2 ANQGSEA. The CDR3 is CSVAVPVRSSYGYTF. CDR3 nucleotides: TGCAGCGTTGCTGTTCCGGTCCGGTCTTCGTATGGCTACACCTTC.

In this sample, this clonotype turned up a few times. The V gene is TRBV12-3 or TRBV12-4, the J gene TRBJ2-5; D remains unclear. V lost 7 bases and J lost 0, with 21 bases in between. CDR3 length: 17 residues. This CDR3 is CASTPNPFDGNQETQYF. The CDR3 nucleotides are TGTGCCAGCACCCCAAACCCCTTTGACGGAAACCAAGAGACCCAGTACTTC.

The DNA for the CDR3 is TGTGCCAGCAGCCAGGCCACGGGACATTTGTACGAGCAGTACTTC. Residues: CASSQATGHLYEQYF. The chain combines TRBV27 with TRBJ2-7, with D tentatively TRBD1 (6 bases). The germline V gene has CDR1 MNHEY and CDR2 SMNVEV (reference sequence). The V gene lost 6 bases and the J gene lost 4 bases, with 19 bases spanning the gap. The CDR3 is made up of 15 amino acids.

The J gene is TRBJ2-1, the V gene TRBV18; D possibly corresponds to TRBD1 (5 bases). Per the germline V gene, CDR1 is KGHSH and CDR2 is LQKENI. V was trimmed by 1 base and J by 12 bases, leaving 13 bases between them. This CDR3 spans 13 amino acids. The CDR3, as DNA: TGTGCCAGCTCACCACTTTCGGACAATTCGCAGTTCTTC. Protein: CASSPLSDNSQFF. Full variable domain (remainder filled in from reference TRBV18 and TRBJ2-1): NAGVMQNPRHLVRRRGQEARLRCSPMKGHSHVYWYRQLPEEGLKFMVYLQKENIIDESGMPKERFSAEFPKEGPSILRIQQVVRGDSAAYFCASSPLSDNSQFFGPGTRLTVL.